This passage covers 31 T cell receptor beta chains from one sample sequenced in a study of T cell responses to AZD1222 COVID-19 vaccine. This table comes from immunoSEQ multiplex PCR, and its TCRdb copy is limited to in-frame clones, with some not included. The repertoire holds some 110,000 clones, with 89% as singletons. The input for sequencing was peripheral blood, taken 28 days after the second AZD1222 dose. These receptors were collected from an adult who received the AZD1222 COVID-19 vaccine.

The chain links TRBV14 to TRBJ1-1; D unresolved. CDR1 is SGHDN and CDR2 is FVKESK in the germline V gene. V was shortened by 3 bases and J by 0 bases, with 5 bases between the two germline ends. CDR3 length: 13 residues. The chain's CDR3 is CASSHGVNTEAFF. CDR3 nucleotides: TGTGCCAGCAGCCATGGGGTGAACACTGAAGCTTTCTTT.

The CDR3 coding sequence is TGCGCCAGCAGCCAAGTCAGGGGCCAAGAGACCCAGTACTTC. Its translation is CASSQVRGQETQYF. The gene calls are TRBV4-1 and TRBJ2-5, with D possibly TRBD1 on 6 matching bases. From germline, CDR1 is MGHRA and CDR2 YSYEKL. Trimming pared 1 base from V and 1 base from J, leaving 7 bases between. There are 14 residues in the CDR3.

This clone was detected only a few times. The chain couples TRBV6-5 to TRBJ1-2; 9 nucleotides line up with TRBD1. Germline V gene data show CDR1 as MNHEY and CDR2 as SVGAGI. There are 15 residues in the CDR3. The ends lost 4 bases at V and 4 bases at J; junction bases unmatched: 7. The CDR3 is CASSSTGGKVYGYTF. The DNA for the CDR3 is TGTGCCAGCAGTTCGACAGGGGGGAAAGTCTATGGCTACACCTTC.

The chain uses TRBV11-1 and TRBJ1-1; 7 nucleotides line up with TRBD1. This CDR3 region has 13 residues. Germline CDR1 and CDR2: SGHAT and FQDESV (reference sequence). V lost 5 bases, J lost 4 bases, and 4 bases stayed unmatched. The CDR3 reads CASSLAGGTEAFF. The CDR3 DNA follows: TGTGCCAGCAGCCTCGCAGGGGGCACTGAAGCTTTCTTT.

The chain links TRBV18 to TRBJ1-2; tentatively, D is TRBD1 (6 bases). Trimming took off 4 bases at V and 6 bases at J, with 18 bases between the two ends. CDR3 length: 15 residues. The germline V gene encodes CDR1 KGHSH and CDR2 LQKENI. The CDR3 DNA sequence: TGTGCCAGCTCACTTGATCAGGGGAATTCGAATGGCTACACCTTC. Its protein product is CASSLDQGNSNGYTF.

The rearrangement uses TRBV10-2 and TRBJ1-4; no clear D gene. Trimming removed 8 bases from V and 5 bases from J, with 12 bases in between. The CDR3 consists of 13 residues. Germline V lookup: CDR1 WSHSY, CDR2 SAAADI. The CDR3 DNA follows: TGCGCCAGCCGCGGAGAGTCCAATGAAAAACTGTTTTTT. Amino acid sequence: CASRGESNEKLFF.

V is TRBV6-5 and J is TRBJ2-7; the match to TRBD1 covers 7 bases. Germline CDR1 MNHEY, CDR2 SVGAGI. The CDR3 is 14 amino acids. V shed 2 bases, J shed 7 bases, and the junction held 8 bases outside the gene matches. Here the CDR3 reads CASSYDRAAREQYF. The CDR3 DNA sequence: TGTGCCAGCAGTTACGACAGGGCCGCTCGGGAGCAGTACTTC.

The chain joins TRBV28 to TRBJ1-1, with 7 nucleotides matching TRBD1. The germline V gene encodes CDR1 MDHEN and CDR2 SYDVKM. Unmatched junction bases numbered 17, after V lost 5 bases and J lost 2 bases. This CDR3 has 18 amino acids. The CDR3 region has the DNA TGTGCCAGCAGTCTCCTGACAGGGTTAGGCTTGCGTAACACTGAAGCTTTCTTT. Translation gives CASSLLTGLGLRNTEAFF.

This clone has just one count. The chain employs TRBV7-2 and TRBJ2-7, with 10 bases fitting TRBD1. Germline CDR1 is SGHTA and CDR2 is FQGNSA. The CDR3 length is 15 residues. Trimming took 6 bases from V and 7 from J; bases not matched to a gene: 12. Here the CDR3 DNA reads TGTGCCAGCAGTCAGGGAGGGACAGGGGTACGGGAGCAGTACTTC. This encodes CASSQGGTGVREQYF.

The chain combines TRBV7-9 with TRBJ2-7, with D possibly TRBD2 on 5 matching bases. Trimming took 4 bases from V and 6 from J, leaving 22 bases between them. Germline assignment: CDR1 SEHNR and CDR2 FQNEAQ (reference sequence). This CDR3 region has 16 residues. For the CDR3, the DNA is TGTGCCAGCAGCTCCGGACCGGGATCTGGATATAGCGAGCAGTACTTC. Its translation is CASSSGPGSGYSEQYF. Complete variable domain (other parts from reference TRBV7-9 and TRBJ2-7): DTGVSQNPRHKITKRGQNVTFRCDPISEHNRLYWYRQTLGQGPEFLTYFQNEAQLEKSRLLSDRFSAERPKGSFSTLEIQRTEQGDSAMYLCASSSGPGSGYSEQYFGPGTRLTVT.

This clone appeared a single time. This chain links TRBV3-1 (or the pseudogene TRBV3-2) with TRBJ2-7; D assignment may be TRBD1 or TRBD2 (5 bases each). The CDR3 consists of 14 residues. Trimming took off 3 bases at V and 7 bases at J, with 16 bases between the two ends. Germline loops: CDR1 LGHDT, CDR2 YNNKEL (reference sequence). For the CDR3, the DNA is TGTGCCAGCAGCCACCGGGACCCACGAGGGGAGCAGTACTTC. Residues: CASSHRDPRGEQYF.

The genes are TRBV7-2 and TRBJ1-3, with D unresolved. The CDR3 is made up of 19 amino acids. Germline V gene data show CDR1 as SGHTA and CDR2 as FQGNSA. The V end lost 7 bases, the J end lost 1 base, and 26 bases lay between the germline ends. CDR3 in DNA: TGTGCCAGCACTAGGCCGGGTCGTTCTATAGGGTCGTCTGGAAACACCATATATTTT. Translated: CASTRPGRSIGSSGNTIYF.

The V and J genes are TRBV5-5 and TRBJ2-1; 7 positions match TRBD2. Germline CDR1 is SGHKS and CDR2 is YYEKEE (reference sequence). The junction had 9 bases not matched to a gene; V was cut back by 5 bases and J by 1 base. The CDR3 sequence is 16 residues long. DNA for the CDR3: TGTGCCAGCAGTACCAGACTAGCCAGTTCCTACAATGAGCAGTTCTTC. This translates into CASSTRLASSYNEQFF.

This chain joins TRBV29-1 and TRBJ2-7, with D possibly matching TRBD2 (6 bases). This CDR3 contains 11 residues. V was shortened by 4 bases and J by 6 bases, with 10 bases between the two germline ends. The V gene's germline CDR1 is SQVTM and CDR2 ANQGSEA. CDR3 sequence (DNA): TGCAGCGTTGCCGGGGGAAGCGAGCAGTACTTC. Residues: CSVAGGSEQYF.

The chain uses TRBV6-5 and TRBJ2-1, with 13 bases lining up with TRBD2. Germline V gene data show CDR1 as MNHEY and CDR2 as SVGAGI. The CDR3 runs to 15 residues. The junction had 6 bases not matched to a gene; V was cut back by 4 bases and J by 9 bases. DNA for the CDR3: TGTGCCAGCAGTTGGACTAGCGGGAGAATGAGTGAGCAGTTCTTC. Its protein is CASSWTSGRMSEQFF.

V gene TRBV10-3 combines with J gene TRBJ1-5; D not certain. The V end lost 10 bases, the J end lost 3 bases, and 13 bases lay between the germline ends. Germline V gene sequence: CDR1 ENHRY, CDR2 SYGVKD. This CDR3 is built from 13 residues. The CDR3 bases are TGTGCCACCTCATCGGCGGACAATCAGCCCCAGCATTTT. It codes for CATSSADNQPQHF.

The chain uses TRBV6-5 and TRBJ1-5; D is perhaps TRBD1 (5 bases). CDR1 and CDR2 (germline): MNHEY, SVGAGI. The CDR3 spans 15 residues. V lost 8 bases and J 7 bases, leaving 21 bases between the germline ends. The CDR3 sequence is CASDLGPLGGQPQHF. CDR3 nucleotides: TGTGCCAGCGACCTGGGGCCCCTCGGGGGACAGCCCCAGCATTTT.

Remarks on this clone: At one of its ends the junction is not consistent with the germline gene, which may arise from a read error. The rearrangement joins TRBV7-9 to TRBJ2-7, with 12 nucleotides matching TRBD2. Germline CDR1 and CDR2: SEHNR and FQNEAQ (reference sequence). CDR3 size: 12 residues. The CDR3 region has the DNA TGTGCCAGCAGCGGGACTAGCGGGTACTTGCACTTC. Protein: CASSGTSGYLHF.

With respect to this clone: Other DNA sequences from this sample encode an identical CDR3 as well. J is TRBJ2-1 and V is TRBV6-5; D possibly corresponds to TRBD2 (5 bases). Looked up from germline, CDR1 is MNHEY and CDR2 is SVGAGI. V shed 4 bases and J shed 10 bases, with 8 bases lying between them. This CDR3 has 11 amino acids. In nucleotides, the CDR3 is TGTGCCAGCAGTTCTCCGGGAGAGCAGTTCTTC. It specifies CASSSPGEQFF.

The rearrangement uses TRBV5-1 and TRBJ1-2; TRBD1 is a possible D gene (5 bases). Germline CDR1 reads SGHRS; CDR2 reads YFSETQ. Trimming removed 0 bases from V and 2 bases from J, with 8 bases in between. The CDR3 runs to 14 residues. CDR3 residues: CASSLADRNYGYTF. CDR3 nucleotide sequence: TGCGCCAGCAGCTTGGCTGACAGAAACTATGGCTACACCTTC.

The chain has TRBV13 and TRBJ2-1; D is possibly TRBD2 (7 bases). V gave up 4 bases and J gave up 5 bases, with 15 bases separating them. CDR1 and CDR2 (germline): PRHDT, FYEKMQ (reference sequence). The CDR3 runs 15 residues. CDR3 sequence: CASSWRGGPNNEQFF. CDR3 nucleotides: TGTGCCAGCAGCTGGAGGGGGGGCCCTAACAATGAGCAGTTCTTC.

The chain employs TRBV25-1 and TRBJ2-1; 7 bases are shared with TRBD2. The length of the CDR3 is 15 residues. The trim removed 5 bases at V and 0 bases at J, leaving 4 bases unmatched. CDR1 is MGHDK and CDR2 is SYGVNS in the germline V gene. The CDR3 coding sequence is TGTGCCAGCAGTCTCCGGACTAGCTCCTACAATGAGCAGTTCTTC. Its translation: CASSLRTSSYNEQFF.

This chain's CDR3 is CASSLGRETGSYNEQFF. In DNA form, the CDR3 reads TGTGCCAGCAGCTTGGGGCGGGAGACGGGCTCCTACAATGAGCAGTTCTTC. The chain has TRBV5-5 and TRBJ2-1; 7 bases are shared with TRBD2. The V gene end was trimmed by 0 bases and the J gene end by 0 bases; junction bases not matched to a gene: 6. Germline CDR1 is SGHKS and CDR2 is YYEKEE (reference sequence). The CDR3 is 17 residues long.

This clone occurred once. CDR3 amino acids: CASSFIGTSGRNEQFF. CDR3 nucleotides: TGTGCCAGTAGCTTCATCGGGACTAGCGGGAGAAATGAGCAGTTCTTC. The chain uses TRBV19 and TRBJ2-1; 14 bases align to TRBD2. V lost 6 bases, J lost 7 bases, and 8 bases stayed unmatched. The germline gives CDR1 LNHDA, CDR2 SQIVND (reference sequence). The CDR3 is 16 amino acids.

Details on this clone: The same CDR3 arises from other DNA sequences in this sample as well. The chain carries TRBV5-6 and TRBJ1-3; no reliable D call. The CDR3 runs 14 residues. Trimming took 0 bases from V and 1 from J, leaving 5 bases between them. Germline lookup yields CDR1 SGHDT and CDR2 YYEEEE. This CDR3 is CASSLEGSGNTIYF. The DNA for the CDR3 is TGTGCCAGCAGCTTGGAGGGTTCTGGAAACACCATATATTTT. Complete variable domain (other parts from reference TRBV5-6 and TRBJ1-3): DAGVTQSPTHLIKTRGQQVTLRCSPKSGHDTVSWYQQALGQGPQFIFQYYEEEERQRGNFPDRFSGHQFPNYSSELNVNALLLGDSALYLCASSLEGSGNTIYFGEGSWLTVV.

This chain uses TRBV7-2 with TRBJ2-7; D is ambiguous. The CDR3 contains 15 residues. The ends were cut back, 0 bases at V and 2 bases at J, with 11 bases in the middle. In germline, CDR1 is SGHTA, CDR2 FQGNSA. Here the CDR3 DNA reads TGTGCCAGCAGCTTAGCGGTTGGGTTAACCTACGAGCAGTACTTC. This codes for CASSLAVGLTYEQYF. Full variable domain (remainder filled in from reference TRBV7-2 and TRBJ2-7): GAGVSQSPSNKVTEKGKDVELRCDPISGHTALYWYRQSLGQGLEFLIYFQGNSAPDKSGLPSDRFSAERTGGSVSTLTIQRTQQEDSAVYLCASSLAVGLTYEQYFGPGTRLTVT.

The chain has TRBV14 and TRBJ2-4, with 15 bases identical to TRBD2. The CDR3 length is 16 residues. Germline V CDR1 and CDR2: SGHDN, FVKESK. Trimming cost V 4 bases and J 11 bases; bases outside gene matches: 9. CDR3 sequence (DNA): TGTGCCAGCAGCCCTCAGGTGGGACTAGCGGGAGGTTTTCAGTACTTC. Translation gives CASSPQVGLAGGFQYF.

This clone has just one count. The chain is built from TRBV25-1 and TRBJ2-1; maybe TRBD2 (6 bases). Per germline, CDR1 MGHDK and CDR2 SYGVNS. The CDR3 is made up of 15 amino acids. V was shortened by 2 bases and J by 6 bases, with 14 bases between the two germline ends. CDR3 DNA sequence: TGTGCCAGCAGTGAAGGGAAGCGGGTCTCCAATGAGCAGTTCTTC. Its protein product is CASSEGKRVSNEQFF.

The chain couples TRBV7-7 to TRBJ2-3; D not certain. The V end lost 6 bases, the J end lost 1 base, and 14 bases lay between the germline ends. Germline values: CDR1 SSHAT, CDR2 FNYEAQ (reference sequence). CDR3 length: 15 residues. CDR3 bases: TGTGCCAGCAGTCCCGTATATTCCCGCACAGATACGCAGTATTTT. Its translation: CASSPVYSRTDTQYF.

J is TRBJ2-3 and V is TRBV13; the D gene is possibly TRBD2 (5 bases). The CDR3 length is 16 residues. Germline V gene sequence: CDR1 PRHDT, CDR2 FYEKMQ (reference sequence). Trimming removed 7 bases from V and 0 bases from J, with 17 bases in between. CDR3 nucleotides: TGTGCCAGCAACTTGTGGTCGGGAACTAGCACAGATACGCAGTATTTT. Protein sequence: CASNLWSGTSTDTQYF.

This clone showed up just a few times. The genes are TRBV7-2 and TRBJ1-1, with TRBD1 as a possible D gene (5 bases). Germline assignment: CDR1 SGHTA and CDR2 FQGNSA. The CDR3 covers 15 residues. V dropped 5 bases and J dropped 1 base, with 14 bases sitting between them. The CDR3 is CASSLSDTGNTEAFF. The CDR3 nucleotides are TGTGCCAGCAGCCTATCGGACACTGGGAACACTGAAGCTTTCTTT.